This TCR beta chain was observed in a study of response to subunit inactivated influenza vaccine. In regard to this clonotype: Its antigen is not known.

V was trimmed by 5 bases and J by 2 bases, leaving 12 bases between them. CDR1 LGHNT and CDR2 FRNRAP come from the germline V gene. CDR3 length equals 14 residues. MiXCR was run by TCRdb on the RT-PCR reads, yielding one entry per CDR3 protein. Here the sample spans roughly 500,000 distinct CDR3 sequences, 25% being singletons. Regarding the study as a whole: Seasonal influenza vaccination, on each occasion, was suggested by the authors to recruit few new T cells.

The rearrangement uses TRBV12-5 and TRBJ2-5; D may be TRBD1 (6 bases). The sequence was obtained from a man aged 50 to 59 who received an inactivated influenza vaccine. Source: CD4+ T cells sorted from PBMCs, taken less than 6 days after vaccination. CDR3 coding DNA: TGTGCTAGTGGTCCATGGACAGCGCAAGAGACCCAGTACTTC. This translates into CASGPWTAQETQYF.